The 9 T cell receptor beta chains in this list originate from one sample, sequenced in a study of blood T cells in healthy people across ages (dated by TCRdb to 2013 to 2016). The receptor library was made with 5' RACE. The reads were generated on an Illumina HiSeq 2500. A second PCR of 7 to 11 cycles was performed with a sample-barcoded 5' primer and a J-beta primer mix. TCRdb itself trimmed the public reads at Q25 with fastp, ran MiXCR and retained productive beta chains. Each record represents a unique CDR3 protein, reported with the most common genes and DNA among its rows. This sample gives about 1.8 million distinct CDR3 sequences in total; just under 50% of them show up just once. The ten largest clones represent over 2% of the sample. The specimen was blood. The receptors shown here come from a woman between 40 and 50 years old in good health.

V is TRBV7-2 and J is TRBJ1-2; D not certain. Trimming stripped 5 bases from V and 6 bases from J, with 16 bases between. Per the germline V gene, CDR1 is SGHTA and CDR2 is FQGNSA. This CDR3 has 14 residues. The CDR3 spells CASSPRRGDDGYTF. In DNA, the CDR3 is TGTGCCAGCAGCCCCCGACGAGGAGATGATGGCTACACCTTC.

V is TRBV28 and J is TRBJ2-4; TRBD1 might be the D (7 bases). This CDR3 region has 15 residues. Per germline, CDR1 MDHEN and CDR2 SYDVKM. The germline V and J ends were trimmed by 8 bases and 13 bases, with 27 bases remaining between them. CDR3 DNA sequence: TGTGCCAGCGGGCGGAGAGACAGGGCTTCGGGGGAGCAGTACTTC. This codes for CASGRRDRASGEQYF.

The chain is built from TRBV12-3 or TRBV12-4 and TRBJ2-3; 7 bases map to TRBD2. After removal of 3 bases from V and 5 bases from J, the junction contained 8 bases not matched to a gene. This CDR3 contains 15 residues. DNA for the CDR3: TGTGCCAGCAGTTTTGTCGGGGGGTCCAAAGATACGCAGTATTTT. Translating it yields CASSFVGGSKDTQYF.

Remarks on this clonotype: The junction departs from germline at one end; a sequencing error may be responsible. Here the CDR3 DNA reads TGCAGCGTCGAAGAGACCGGGACAGGGTCGGCGGTGCAGGTTGGCTACACCTTC. Its translation: CSVEETGTGSAVQVGYTF. The V call is TRBV29-1, the J call TRBJ1-2; TRBD1 aligns across 9 bases. The CDR3 length is 18 residues. Germline CDR1 and CDR2: SQVTM and ANQGSEA.

This clonotype was counted a single time. The chain uses TRBV4-2 and TRBJ1-1, with TRBD1 matching 7 bases. Germline V gene lookup returns CDR1 LGHNA and CDR2 YNFKEQ. The CDR3 contains 15 residues. The J segment lost 3 bases and the V segment lost 3 bases, leaving 7 bases of the junction unmatched. CDR3 in amino acids: CASSHRQGGDTEAFF. In nucleotides, the CDR3 is TGTGCCAGCAGCCACAGACAGGGCGGGGACACTGAAGCTTTCTTT.

As concerns this clonotype: The junction does not match germline at one end; this may be a read error. This sequence joins TRBV4-1 and TRBJ2-5; the D call may be TRBD1 or TRBD2 (5 bases each). The CDR3 extends over 19 amino acids. Germline V gives CDR1 MGHRA, CDR2 YSYEKL. The CDR3 reads CASGQDTPLQVGTKETQYF. The CDR3 nucleotides read TGCGCCAGCGGCCAAGATACCCCGCTCCAAGTGGGGACGAAAGAGACCCAGTACTTC.

This chain links TRBV5-1 with TRBJ1-1; the D gene is possibly TRBD1 (6 bases). The CDR3 extends over 18 amino acids. CDR1 is SGHRS, CDR2 YFSETQ, per germline. Trimming took off 4 bases at V and 3 bases at J, with 25 bases between the two ends. CDR3 nucleotides: TGCGCCAGCAGCCTCGGGACTAGCGGGGGGCCGGAGGACACTGAAGCTTTCTTT. This translates into CASSLGTSGGPEDTEAFF.

The V gene is TRBV6-2 or TRBV6-3, the J gene TRBJ2-1, with D possibly called TRBD1 or TRBD2 (5 bases each). Germline CDR1 is MNHEY and CDR2 is SVGEGT. The CDR3 is made up of 15 amino acids. V lost 5 bases to trimming and J lost 8 bases, with 19 bases between them. The CDR3 nucleotides are TGTGCCAGCAGTGACTGGCTCGGGGACGGGGATGAGCAGTTCTTC. This codes for CASSDWLGDGDEQFF.

The chain couples TRBV11-2 to TRBJ1-1; D is possibly TRBD1 (5 bases). This CDR3 has 13 residues. The V end lost 4 bases, the J end lost 3 bases, and 9 bases lay between the germline ends. CDR1 is SGHAT, CDR2 FQNNGV, per germline. The CDR3 coding sequence is TGTGCCAGCAGCTCGTGGGGGGACACTGAAGCTTTCTTT. As protein: CASSSWGDTEAFF. Drawing the rest from reference TRBV11-2 and TRBJ1-1, the complete variable domain is EAGVAQSPRYKIIEKRQSVAFWCNPISGHATLYWYQQILGQGPKLLIQFQNNGVVDDSQLPKDRFSAERLKGVDSTLKIQPAKLEDSAVYLCASSSWGDTEAFFGQGTRLTVV.